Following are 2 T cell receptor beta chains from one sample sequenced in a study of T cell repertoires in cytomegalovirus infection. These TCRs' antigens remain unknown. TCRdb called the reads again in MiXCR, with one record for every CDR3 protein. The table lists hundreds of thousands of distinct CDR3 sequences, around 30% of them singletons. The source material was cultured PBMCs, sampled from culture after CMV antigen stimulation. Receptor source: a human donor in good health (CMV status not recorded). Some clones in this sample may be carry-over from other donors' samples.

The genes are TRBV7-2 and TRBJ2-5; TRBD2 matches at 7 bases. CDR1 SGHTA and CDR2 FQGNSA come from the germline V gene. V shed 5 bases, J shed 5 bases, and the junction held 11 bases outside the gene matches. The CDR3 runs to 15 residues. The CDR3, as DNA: TGTGCCAGCAGCAGGAGTCAGGGAGGGGCCGAGACCCAGTACTTC. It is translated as CASSRSQGGAETQYF.

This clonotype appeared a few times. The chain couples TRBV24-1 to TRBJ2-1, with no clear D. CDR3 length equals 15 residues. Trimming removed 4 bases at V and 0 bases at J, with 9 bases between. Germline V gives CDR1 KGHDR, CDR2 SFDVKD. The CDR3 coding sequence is TGTGCCACCAGTGACTTGCGGCGCTCCTACAATGAGCAGTTCTTC. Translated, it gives CATSDLRRSYNEQFF.